The 20 T cell receptor beta chains listed next were all sequenced from one sample in a study of blood T cells in healthy people across ages. A second PCR of 7 to 11 cycles used a sample-barcoded 5' primer and a J-beta primer mix. One entry per CDR3 protein results from TCRdb running MiXCR on the 5' RACE reads. This table has 1.2 million to 1.5 million distinct CDR3 sequences, 40% to 50% appearing once. Sequencing input: blood. The receptors were gathered from a woman aged 18-29 years in good health.

The chain has TRBV6-6 and TRBJ2-1; 10 nucleotides line up with TRBD2. The CDR3 length is 16 residues. Trimming took 7 bases from V and 8 from J; bases not matched to a gene: 14. Germline V lookup: CDR1 MNHNY, CDR2 SVGAGI (reference sequence). In nucleotides, the CDR3 is TGTGCCAGCAACAGAGGTTCCAGCGGGGGGGCCTATGAGCAGTTCTTC. Translating it yields CASNRGSSGGAYEQFF.

This chain links TRBV6-5 with TRBJ2-3; D is unclear. The germline gives CDR1 MNHEY, CDR2 SVGAGI. Trimming cost V 5 bases and J 5 bases, with 17 bases left between them. This CDR3 has 15 amino acids. The DNA for the CDR3 is TGTGCCAGCAGTCCCTTCCGAGGTCGTGGAGATACGCAGTATTTT. Translation: CASSPFRGRGDTQYF.

The rearrangement joins TRBV5-1 to TRBJ2-7; 13 nucleotides line up with TRBD2. In germline, CDR1 is SGHRS, CDR2 YFSETQ. The CDR3 has 17 residues. V lost 3 bases and J lost 2; bases outside the gene matches: 8. The CDR3 nucleotides read TGCGCCAGCAGCTGGAGAGGGACTAGCGGGGTTACCTACGAGCAGTACTTC. Translating it yields CASSWRGTSGVTYEQYF.

This clonotype was picked up a small number of times. The rearrangement links TRBV7-9 to TRBJ2-7, with D unresolved. The CDR3 is 14 residues long. Trimming removed 5 bases at V and 5 bases at J, with 16 bases between. Germline V gives CDR1 SEHNR, CDR2 FQNEAQ (reference sequence). CDR3 sequence: CASSPLSLSNEQYF. CDR3 coding DNA: TGTGCCAGCAGCCCCCTAAGTTTGTCCAACGAGCAGTACTTC.

This clonotype was detected a few times. V is TRBV4-1 and J is TRBJ2-7; D is uncertain. Germline V lookup: CDR1 MGHRA, CDR2 YSYEKL. CDR3 length: 15 residues. Trimming removed 0 bases at V and 0 bases at J, with 9 bases between. The CDR3 nucleotides are TGCGCCAGCAGCCAAGACTGGGCAGGCTCCTACGAGCAGTACTTC. Translation: CASSQDWAGSYEQYF.

This clonotype came up a few times. The V call is TRBV6-6, the J call TRBJ1-2; 10 nucleotides line up with TRBD1. V lost 6 bases to trimming and J lost 3 bases; unmatched junction nucleotides: 4. Germline CDR1 MNHNY, CDR2 SVGAGI (reference sequence). There are 14 residues in the CDR3. This chain's CDR3 is CASRDGQGDYGYTF. In nucleotides, the CDR3 is TGTGCCAGCAGGGATGGACAGGGGGACTATGGCTACACCTTC.

This clonotype has just a few counts. The chain links TRBV20-1 to TRBJ1-1; tentatively, D is TRBD1 (5 bases). CDR3 length equals 13 residues. The ends were cut back, 5 bases at V and 4 bases at J, with 14 bases in the middle. Per germline, CDR1 DFQATT and CDR2 SNEGSKA (reference sequence). In DNA form, the CDR3 reads TGCAGTGCTGGGGCTGGGTCGGGCACTGAAGCTTTCTTT. Translating it yields CSAGAGSGTEAFF.

The genes are TRBV12-3 or TRBV12-4 and TRBJ2-3; 11 bases fit TRBD1. The ends lost 5 bases at V and 0 bases at J; junction bases unmatched: 4. This CDR3 spans 16 amino acids. The CDR3 is CASSIGTGGSTDTQYF. CDR3 nucleotide sequence: TGTGCCAGCAGTATCGGGACAGGGGGAAGCACAGATACGCAGTATTTT.

This CDR3 is CASSLEGLAGVEQFF. The CDR3 nucleotides are TGTGCCAGCAGCTTAGAGGGACTAGCGGGAGTTGAGCAGTTCTTC. V gene TRBV11-2 combines with J gene TRBJ2-1; 14 positions match TRBD2. The CDR3 consists of 15 residues. Germline-derived CDR1 and CDR2 are SGHAT and FQNNGV. V shed 0 bases, J shed 9 bases, and the junction held 1 base outside the gene matches.

This clonotype was observed a few times. The V and J genes are TRBV12-3 or TRBV12-4 and TRBJ2-5, with D perhaps given as TRBD1 or TRBD2 (5 bases each). The CDR3 is 14 amino acids. Deletions cut 5 bases from V and 5 bases from J, with 15 bases between. The CDR3: CASSPGTLMETQYF. The CDR3 DNA reads as TGTGCCAGCAGTCCCGGGACCTTGATGGAGACCCAGTACTTC.

The J gene is TRBJ2-5, the V gene TRBV6-5; 7 bases are a match to TRBD1. The germline V gene has CDR1 MNHEY and CDR2 SVGAGI. J was trimmed by 5 bases and V by 2 bases; bases with no gene match: 14. There are 17 residues in the CDR3. The CDR3 region has the DNA TGTGCCAGCAGTTACACTTCGGGACAGATAAGGGGGGAGACCCAGTACTTC. The encoded protein is CASSYTSGQIRGETQYF.

The rearrangement links TRBV20-1 to TRBJ1-2, with D possibly being TRBD1 (5 bases). The CDR3 totals 14 residues. Germline values: CDR1 DFQATT, CDR2 SNEGSKA (reference sequence). The germline V and J ends were trimmed by 6 bases and 4 bases, with 18 bases remaining between them. CDR3 sequence: CSAKRPTDIYGYTF. Here the CDR3 DNA reads TGCAGTGCCAAGAGACCGACAGACATCTATGGCTACACCTTC.

The J gene is TRBJ2-4, the V gene TRBV5-1; a weak D match, TRBD2 (6 bases). Matching the DNA end better, TRBJ2-7 makes the J call doubtful. Germline values: CDR1 SGHRS, CDR2 YFSETQ. This CDR3 is built from 15 residues. CDR3 coding DNA: TGCGCCAGCAGCTTGGGGGGGGACCTTTACAACGAGCAGTACTTC. Protein product: CASSLGGDLYNEQYF.

V and J are TRBV2 and TRBJ1-6, with TRBD1 as a possible D gene (5 bases). Germline V gene lookup returns CDR1 SNHLY and CDR2 FYNNEI. V lost 8 bases and J lost 10, with 21 bases in between. The CDR3 consists of 15 residues. The CDR3 DNA is TGTGCCAGCGTTGCCGTCAATTTGGGGGGATCACCCCTCCACTTT. Translated, it gives CASVAVNLGGSPLHF.

V and J are TRBV2 and TRBJ2-4, with D tentatively TRBD1 (6 bases). The tail of the sequence fits TRBJ2-7 better, so the J call may be wrong. This CDR3 has 12 amino acids. The V gene's germline CDR1 is SNHLY and CDR2 FYNNEI. The chain's CDR3 is CASSIQGSEQYF. Here the CDR3 DNA reads TGTGCCAGCAGTATACAGGGCTCCGAGCAGTACTTC.

This clonotype appeared once. The CDR3 nucleotides read TGCGCCAGCAGCTTGGTTACCGGCGGGTCCCAAGAGACCCAGTACTTC. It codes for CASSLVTGGSQETQYF. The V gene is TRBV5-1, the J gene TRBJ2-5; D is possibly TRBD2 (5 bases). There are 16 residues in the CDR3. Trimming pared 0 bases from V and 1 base from J, leaving 13 bases between. Germline V lookup: CDR1 SGHRS, CDR2 YFSETQ. Based on the CDR3 plus reference TRBV5-1 and TRBJ2-5, the full variable domain is KAGVTQTPRYLIKTRGQQVTLSCSPISGHRSVSWYQQTPGQGLQFLFEYFSETQRNKGNFPGRFSGRQFSNSRSEMNVSTLELGDSALYLCASSLVTGGSQETQYFGPGTRLLVL.

This clonotype has a single count. The CDR3 loop is CASEASSGNTIYF. The CDR3 DNA sequence: TGTGCCAGCGAGGCGAGCTCTGGAAACACCATATATTTT. The chain employs TRBV6-1 and TRBJ1-3; no firm D call. This CDR3 is built from 13 residues. Germline V gene sequence: CDR1 MNHNS, CDR2 SASEGT. Deletions cut 8 bases from V and 0 bases from J, with 8 bases between.

The gene calls are TRBV7-2 and TRBJ2-6; no reliable D call. The CDR3 length is 11 residues. The V end was cut by 6 bases, the J end by 9 bases, with 6 bases between. Germline assignment: CDR1 SGHTA and CDR2 FQGNSA. The CDR3 region is CASSPHNVLTF. As DNA, the CDR3 is TGTGCCAGCAGTCCACACAACGTCCTGACTTTC.

CDR3 nucleotides: TGTGCCTGGAGTGTATACGGGAACTACGAGCAGTACTTC. Amino acids: CAWSVYGNYEQYF. This sequence joins TRBV30 and TRBJ2-7; D perhaps matches TRBD2 (5 bases). This CDR3 region has 13 residues. The ends were cut back, 0 bases at V and 3 bases at J, with 9 bases in the middle. Germline loops: CDR1 GTSNPN, CDR2 SVGIG (reference sequence).

The rearrangement uses TRBV25-1 and TRBJ2-2; 7 bases fit TRBD1. The CDR3 has 17 amino acids. CDR1 and CDR2 (germline): MGHDK, SYGVNS. V gave up 5 bases and J gave up 3 bases; unmatched junction bases: 12. The CDR3 loop reads CASSPTGLRVYTGELFF. The DNA of the CDR3 is TGTGCCAGCAGTCCGACAGGGCTGCGGGTGTACACCGGGGAGCTGTTTTTT. Filled out from reference TRBV25-1 and TRBJ2-2, the complete variable domain reads EADIYQTPRYLVIGTGKKITLECSQTMGHDKMYWYQQDPGMELHLIHYSYGVNSTEKGDLSSESTVSRIRTEHFPLTLESARPSHTSQYLCASSPTGLRVYTGELFFGEGSRLTVL.